Below are 10 T cell receptor beta chains sequenced from a single sample in a study of shared clonotypes between healthy human individuals. The naive CD8 subset, CD45RO-negative cells positively selected for CCR7, excluded terminally differentiated effector memory CD45RA+ cells. Method: immunoSEQ multiplex PCR; TCRdb's copy keeps in-frame clones and lacks some. Of about 2.2 million clones listed, about 93% are singletons. Sequencing was performed on naive CD8+ T cells from PBMCs. These receptors all come from a man aged 18-30 years in good health. Some clones in this sample may be carry-over from other donors' samples.

The J gene is TRBJ1-2, the V gene TRBV7-8; D not certain. The CDR3 consists of 14 residues. V was pared by 4 bases and J by 5 bases, with 14 bases between. The V gene's germline CDR1 is SGHVS and CDR2 FQNEAQ. The DNA of the CDR3 is TGTGCCAGCAGCTCCTTGGGAGAAAATTATGGCTACACCTTC. It translates to CASSSLGENYGYTF.

About this clone itself: Its ends do not fully match the called genes, so a read error is possible. The gene calls are TRBV4-1 and TRBJ2-7; D is unresolved. Germline loops: CDR1 MGHRA, CDR2 YSYEKL. The CDR3 consists of 13 residues. This CDR3 reads CASSIFGGEEAEF. CDR3 bases: TGCGCCAGCAGCATATTTGGTGGAGAGGAAGCCGAGTTC.

For this clone: Distinct nucleotide sequences in the sample also encode this CDR3. The rearrangement uses TRBV27 and TRBJ2-3, with D unclear. This CDR3 has 14 residues. Trimming shortened V by 3 bases and J by 0 bases, and 7 bases separated the two germline ends. Germline lookup yields CDR1 MNHEY and CDR2 SMNVEV (reference sequence). CDR3 sequence: CASSLRSSTDTQYF. In nucleotides, the CDR3 is TGTGCCAGCAGTTTGCGGTCTAGCACAGATACGCAGTATTTT.

CDR3 sequence reads: CASSQLRGTEAFF. The CDR3 nucleotides are TGTGCCAGCAGCCAATTGAGAGGCACTGAAGCTTTCTTT. V gene TRBV14 combines with J gene TRBJ1-1, with unresolved D. Germline V CDR1 and CDR2: SGHDN, FVKESK. This CDR3 spans 13 amino acids. Trimming pared 2 bases from V and 4 bases from J, leaving 8 bases between.

V and J are TRBV7-9 and TRBJ2-7; D is perhaps TRBD1 (6 bases). The CDR3 sequence is 15 residues long. Germline V gene sequence: CDR1 SEHNR, CDR2 FQNEAQ (reference sequence). V was pared by 3 bases and J by 2 bases, with 14 bases between. CDR3 protein: CASSFKEAGAYEQYF. The CDR3 DNA follows: TGTGCCAGCAGCTTCAAGGAAGCAGGGGCCTACGAGCAGTACTTC. The variable domain in full, with the rest retrieved from reference TRBV7-9 and TRBJ2-7, is DTGVSQNPRHKITKRGQNVTFRCDPISEHNRLYWYRQTLGQGPEFLTYFQNEAQLEKSRLLSDRFSAERPKGSFSTLEIQRTEQGDSAMYLCASSFKEAGAYEQYFGPGTRLTVT.

The chain employs TRBV15 and TRBJ1-1, with TRBD1 matching 7 bases. This CDR3 is built from 13 residues. Germline V CDR1 and CDR2: LNHNV, YYDKDF (reference sequence). Unmatched junction bases numbered 2, after V lost 3 bases and J lost 4 bases. CDR3 protein: CATSRDRSTEAFF. In DNA form, the CDR3 reads TGTGCCACCAGCAGGGACAGGAGCACTGAAGCTTTCTTT.

The chain joins TRBV7-3 to TRBJ1-1; D is undetermined. This CDR3 has 15 residues. V shed 5 bases and J shed 1 base, with 14 bases lying between them. From germline, CDR1 is SGHTA and CDR2 FQGTGA. In nucleotides, the CDR3 is TGTGCCAGCAGCCCAAGGGCGGGCTCGAACACTGAAGCTTTCTTT. Translation gives CASSPRAGSNTEAFF.

The sample holds one count of this clone. The chain is built from TRBV5-1 and TRBJ1-4, with no clear D. This CDR3 region has 16 residues. Deletions cut 1 base from V and 5 bases from J, with 15 bases between. Germline CDR1 reads SGHRS; CDR2 reads YFSETQ. The CDR3 sequence: CASSLLGGDSNEKLFF. CDR3 nucleotide sequence: TGCGCCAGCAGCTTGTTGGGCGGAGATTCAAATGAAAAACTGTTTTTT.

This chain links TRBV27 with TRBJ1-5, with 12 bases identical to TRBD1. The length of the CDR3 is 17 residues. Trimming removed 3 bases from V and 7 bases from J; junction bases left unmatched: 10. In germline, CDR1 is MNHEY, CDR2 SMNVEV (reference sequence). The CDR3 DNA follows: TGTGCCAGCAGTTTGTCGGGACAGGGGGCTGGACGCCAGCCCCAGCATTTT. Translated: CASSLSGQGAGRQPQHF.

This chain connects TRBV7-9 to TRBJ2-7; 11 positions agree with TRBD2. Germline V lookup: CDR1 SEHNR, CDR2 FQNEAQ (reference sequence). The length of the CDR3 is 15 residues. The junction had 4 bases not matched to a gene; V was cut back by 5 bases and J by 1 base. DNA for the CDR3: TGTGCCAGCAGCCGACTAGCGGGATCGTCCTACGAGCAGTACTTC. Protein sequence: CASSRLAGSSYEQYF.